This is a list of T cell receptor beta chains from one sample in a study of glioma-infiltrating T cells after dendritic cell vaccination. Data came from immunoSEQ multiplex PCR; TCRdb stores just in-frame clones and leaves some out. Here the sample spans 72,000 or so clones, around 87% being singletons. The sample consisted of blood, taken after dendritic cell vaccination. The receptors derive from a human donor with glioblastoma. The CDR3 runs from the conserved cysteine through the conserved F or W. A D gene is named only where the DNA matches it firmly. Some rows mark clone size as missing; the rest say once, few, many or name a class of expanded clone.

clone size: .; V gene: TRBV7-6; J gene: TRBJ1-1; D gene: TRBD1; CDR3 DNA: TGTGCCAGCAGTTACGGACAGGCCACTGAAGCTTTCTTT; CDR3 protein: CASSYGQATEAFF
clone size: .; V gene: TRBV2; J gene: TRBJ1-5; D gene: .; CDR3 DNA: TGTGCCAGCAAAAGACAGTTCAATCAGCCCCAGCATTTT; CDR3 protein: CASKRQFNQPQHF
clone size: .; V gene: TRBV5-1; J gene: TRBJ1-4; D gene: .; CDR3 DNA: TGCGCCAGCAAGGGGGACACAACTAATGAAAAACTGTTTTTT; CDR3 protein: CASKGDTTNEKLFF
clone size: .; V gene: TRBV7-9; J gene: TRBJ2-7; D gene: .; CDR3 DNA: TGTGCCAGCAGCCCCCGGACAACCTCCTACGAGCAGTACTTC; CDR3 protein: CASSPRTTSYEQYF
clone size: .; V gene: TRBV2; J gene: TRBJ1-2; D gene: .; CDR3 DNA: TGTGCCACCATACAGAAGAACTATGGCTACACCTTC; CDR3 protein: CATIQKNYGYTF
clone size: .; V gene: TRBV6-1; J gene: TRBJ2-4; D gene: .; CDR3 DNA: TGTGCCAGCAGCCTTACAGTAGCCAAAAACATTCAGTACTTC; CDR3 protein: CASSLTVAKNIQYF
clone size: .; V gene: TRBV19; J gene: TRBJ2-7; D gene: TRBD1; CDR3 DNA: TGTGCCAGTAGTCCCTGGGACAGGGGTGACGAGCAGTACTTC; CDR3 protein: CASSPWDRGDEQYF
clone size: .; V gene: TRBV4-1; J gene: TRBJ2-3; D gene: TRBD2; CDR3 DNA: TGCGCCAGCAGCCAAGGGACTAGCGGGGCAGATACGCAGTATTTT; CDR3 protein: CASSQGTSGADTQYF
clone size: .; V gene: TRBV2; J gene: TRBJ2-7; D gene: TRBD1; CDR3 DNA: TGTGCCAGCAGTGACGCCGGGACAGGGAGGGAGCAGTACTTC; CDR3 protein: CASSDAGTGREQYF
clone size: .; V gene: TRBV28; J gene: TRBJ2-7; D gene: TRBD2; CDR3 DNA: TGTGCCAGCAGCCCGCCCGGGAGGGGCGAGCAGTACTTC; CDR3 protein: CASSPPGRGEQYF
clone size: .; V gene: TRBV29-1; J gene: TRBJ1-2; D gene: TRBD1; CDR3 DNA: TGCAGCGTTCAGCCTGGGACAGGGAATGGCTACACCTTC; CDR3 protein: CSVQPGTGNGYTF
clone size: .; V gene: TRBV9; J gene: TRBJ2-3; D gene: TRBD2; CDR3 DNA: TGTGCCAGCAGCGTCACCTCGACTAGCGGGACCACAGATACGCAGTATTTT; CDR3 protein: CASSVTSTSGTTDTQYF
clone size: .; V gene: TRBV19; J gene: TRBJ2-4; D gene: TRBD2; CDR3 DNA: TGTGCCAGTAGTATGGCCGGGACTAGCGGGGGGCGGAGAAACATTCAGTACTTC; CDR3 protein: CASSMAGTSGGRRNIQYF
clone size: .; V gene: TRBV7-8; J gene: TRBJ1-2; D gene: .; CDR3 DNA: TGTGCCAGCAGCGTACGGGGAAGTTATGGCTACACCTTC; CDR3 protein: CASSVRGSYGYTF
clone size: .; V gene: TRBV5-1; J gene: TRBJ2-2; D gene: TRBD1; CDR3 DNA: TGCGCCAGCAGCCCTTTTGCGACAGGGGGAGGCGGGGAGCTGTTTTTT; CDR3 protein: CASSPFATGGGGELFF
clone size: .; V gene: TRBV6-1; J gene: TRBJ1-1; D gene: .; CDR3 DNA: TGTGCCATACAGGGCTTGTTGGACACTGAAGCTTTCTTT; CDR3 protein: CAIQGLLDTEAFF
clone size: .; V gene: TRBV5-6; J gene: TRBJ1-5; D gene: .; CDR3 DNA: TGTGCCAGCAGCTTGTATCAGGGGATGGGCGAGCCCCAGCATTTT; CDR3 protein: CASSLYQGMGEPQHF
clone size: .; V gene: TRBV6-1; J gene: TRBJ2-5; D gene: .; CDR3 DNA: TGTGCCAGCAACCGGGACTGGTCCCAAGAGACCCAGTACTTC; CDR3 protein: CASNRDWSQETQYF
clone size: .; V gene: TRBV7-2; J gene: TRBJ2-7; D gene: .; CDR3 DNA: TGTGCCAGCAGTTATAGGGGGGGTTACGAGCAGTACTTC; CDR3 protein: CASSYRGGYEQYF
clone size: .; V gene: TRBV10-3; J gene: TRBJ2-5; D gene: TRBD2; CDR3 DNA: TGTGCCATCACCGCTAGCGGCCAAGAGACCCAGTACTTC; CDR3 protein: CAITASGQETQYF
clone size: .; V gene: TRBV28; J gene: TRBJ2-6; D gene: TRBD1; CDR3 DNA: TGTGCCAGCAGTTTAAACGGAGACTGGGACAGGGAAAATTCTGGGGCCAACGTCCTGACTTTC; CDR3 protein: CASSLNGDWDRENSGANVLTF
clone size: .; V gene: TRBV10-3; J gene: TRBJ2-7; D gene: TRBD1; CDR3 DNA: TGTGCCATCAGTGAGCGCCCGGAGACCGCGGACAGGCCCTACGAGCAGTACTTC; CDR3 protein: CAISERPETADRPYEQYF
clone size: .; V gene: TRBV9; J gene: TRBJ1-2; D gene: TRBD1; CDR3 DNA: TGTGCCAGCAGCCCCCTTGGATCGGACAGGGGGAAGGGCTACACCTTC; CDR3 protein: CASSPLGSDRGKGYTF
clone size: few; V gene: TRBV5-1; J gene: TRBJ2-3; D gene: TRBD2; CDR3 DNA: TGCGCCAGCAGCTTGGCCCCGCGGGGGGTCACAGATACGCAGTATTTT; CDR3 protein: CASSLAPRGVTDTQYF
clone size: once; V gene: TRBV10-3; J gene: TRBJ1-5; D gene: .; CDR3 DNA: TGTGCCATCAGCGGTCTACAGTACCAGCCCCAGCATTTT; CDR3 protein: CAISGLQYQPQHF
clone size: .; V gene: TRBV4-1; J gene: TRBJ1-6; D gene: .; CDR3 DNA: TGCGCCAGCAGCCAAGGCCATGACAGCAGAAATTCACCCCTCCACTTT; CDR3 protein: CASSQGHDSRNSPLHF
clone size: .; V gene: TRBV2; J gene: TRBJ2-7; D gene: .; CDR3 DNA: TGTGCCAGCAGTGAGGGAGGGGGCGAGCAGTACTTC; CDR3 protein: CASSEGGGEQYF
clone size: .; V gene: TRBV5-1; J gene: TRBJ1-2; D gene: .; CDR3 DNA: TGCGCCAGCAGCCCGTTACAGGACTATGGCTACACCTTC; CDR3 protein: CASSPLQDYGYTF
clone size: .; V gene: TRBV7-7; J gene: TRBJ2-1; D gene: TRBD2; CDR3 DNA: TGTGCTAGCAGTCTCACTAGCGGGGGCTACAATGAGCAGTTCTTC; CDR3 protein: CASSLTSGGYNEQFF
clone size: .; V gene: TRBV2; J gene: TRBJ2-7; D gene: .; CDR3 DNA: TGTGCCAGCAGTGAATTACAGGGCGGCGAGCAGTACTTC; CDR3 protein: CASSELQGGEQYF
clone size: .; V gene: TRBV7-9; J gene: TRBJ2-2; D gene: TRBD2; CDR3 DNA: TGTGCCAGCAGATTAACTAGCGGAAACACCGGGGAGCTGTTTTTT; CDR3 protein: CASRLTSGNTGELFF
clone size: .; V gene: TRBV5-1; J gene: TRBJ2-7; D gene: TRBD1; CDR3 DNA: TGCGCCAGCAGCTCCGATCCCGGGACAGGGACCTACGAGCAGTACTTC; CDR3 protein: CASSSDPGTGTYEQYF
clone size: few; V gene: TRBV6-5; J gene: TRBJ2-7; D gene: .; CDR3 DNA: TGTGCCAGCTGGCCCGAGGGGGAAAAGCAGTACTTC; CDR3 protein: CASWPEGEKQYF
clone size: .; V gene: TRBV4-1; J gene: TRBJ2-1; D gene: TRBD2; CDR3 DNA: TGCGCCAGCAGCCAGGGCCGACTAGCGGGATCTCGCAATGAGCAGTTCTTC; CDR3 protein: CASSQGRLAGSRNEQFF
clone size: .; V gene: TRBV6-6; J gene: TRBJ2-2; D gene: .; CDR3 DNA: TGTGCCAGCAGTGCCCCGACAACCGGGGAGCTGTTTTTT; CDR3 protein: CASSAPTTGELFF
clone size: .; V gene: TRBV7-6; J gene: TRBJ2-2; D gene: TRBD1; CDR3 DNA: TGTGCCAGCAGCCTAGACAGGGTCAACACCGGGGAGCTGTTTTTT; CDR3 protein: CASSLDRVNTGELFF
clone size: .; V gene: TRBV29-1; J gene: TRBJ2-1; D gene: TRBD1; CDR3 DNA: TGCAGCGTACGTACGGGACAGAAGGGTGGTGAGCAGTTCTTC; CDR3 protein: CSVRTGQKGGEQFF
clone size: .; V gene: TRBV6-4; J gene: TRBJ2-6; D gene: .; CDR3 DNA: TGTGCCAGCAGTGAGACAAACTCTGGGGCCAACGTCCTGACTTTC; CDR3 protein: CASSETNSGANVLTF
clone size: .; V gene: TRBV2; J gene: TRBJ2-3; D gene: .; CDR3 DNA: TGTGCCAGCAGTTTGACGGGGGTATTAGAAGATACGCAGTATTTT; CDR3 protein: CASSLTGVLEDTQYF
clone size: few; V gene: TRBV6-1; J gene: TRBJ2-7; D gene: .; CDR3 DNA: TGTGCCAGCAGTGGGGGCCTCTACGAGCAGTACTTC; CDR3 protein: CASSGGLYEQYF
clone size: .; V gene: TRBV2; J gene: TRBJ2-3; D gene: TRBD2; CDR3 DNA: TGTGCCAGCAAGAAGACGGGGGGGGCAGATACGCAGTATTTT; CDR3 protein: CASKKTGGADTQYF
clone size: .; V gene: TRBV27; J gene: TRBJ2-7; D gene: .; CDR3 DNA: TGTGCCTCCGTCCCGACAGAGTGTGCGCAGTACTTC; CDR3 protein: CASVPTECAQYF
clone size: .; V gene: TRBV19; J gene: TRBJ1-5; D gene: .; CDR3 DNA: TGTGCCAGTAGGACTCGAGCCCGGTGGGGCAATCAGCCCCAGCATTTT; CDR3 protein: CASRTRARWGNQPQHF
clone size: once; V gene: TRBV5-4; J gene: TRBJ1-2; D gene: .; CDR3 DNA: TGTGCCAGCAGCTTGGATCAGTATGGCTACACCTTC; CDR3 protein: CASSLDQYGYTF
clone size: .; V gene: TRBV5-1; J gene: TRBJ1-1; D gene: TRBD1; CDR3 DNA: TGCGCCAGCAGCCAACCCTCAGGGGGCACTGAAGCTTTCTTT; CDR3 protein: CASSQPSGGTEAFF
clone size: .; V gene: TRBV18; J gene: TRBJ2-5; D gene: TRBD1; CDR3 DNA: TGTGCCAGCTCACCACCCGCAGGGGGATCGGAGACCCAGTACTTC; CDR3 protein: CASSPPAGGSETQYF
clone size: .; V gene: TRBV2; J gene: TRBJ2-7; D gene: .; CDR3 DNA: TGTGCCAGCAGTGAATGGGGAGACGAGCAGTACTTC; CDR3 protein: CASSEWGDEQYF
clone size: .; V gene: TRBV18; J gene: TRBJ1-1; D gene: .; CDR3 DNA: TGTGCCAGCTCCCCGACCGACCGGGACACTGAAGCTTTCTTT; CDR3 protein: CASSPTDRDTEAFF